This T cell receptor (beta chain) was observed in a study of T cell repertoires in cytomegalovirus infection (dated by TCRdb to between 2018 and 2021). For the wider study: The HLA type of each donor mattered for the analysis, because public TCR beta signatures pointed to carriage of CMV infection along with the matching HLA type.

In its sample, this clonotype was seen many times. No cognate antigen has been identified for it. No quality values exist for individual bases; no much larger clone is one base distant. Overall results and qualifications from the work: The ex vivo response was dominated by HLA-C-restricted CMV-specific TCR beta clonotypes, and the single most frequent clonotype in two of eight donors was supplied by these HLA-C-restricted clonotypes. Carriers of CMV infection plus the relevant HLA type were discriminated by the cumulative frequency of public TCR beta family members in the study cohort and in an independent 352-donor cohort.

Data came from an Illumina HiSeq 1500. TCRdb reworked the public reads: Q25 trimming with fastp, MiXCR clone assembly, productive beta chains retained. Each CDR3 protein gets just one entry, which takes the most common genes and DNA from the rows behind it. Across this sample there are 120,000 to 150,000 distinct CDR3 sequences, with about 6% seen only once. The leading ten clones occupy approximately 18% of the sample. The material sequenced was PBMCs. The clonotype originates from a human donor in good health (CMV status not recorded). Some clones in this sample may be carry-over from other donors' samples.

The CDR3 region has the sequence CASSLLQGATNEKLFF. Read as DNA, the sequence is TGTGCCAGCAGTTTACTTCAAGGGGCCACTAATGAAAAACTGTTTTTT. This sequence uses TRBV12-3 or TRBV12-4 and TRBJ1-4, and TRBD1 may be the D gene, going by 5 matching bases. The CDR3 covers 16 residues, taking in both the cysteine and the phenylalanine. The sequence is cut down to CDR3 DNA, 48 bases in frame from base 1. V sheds 2 bases and J sheds 2 bases, leaving 12 bases between their ends.